This TCR beta chain is drawn from a study of blood T cell repertoires in COVID-19. Study-level information: Material from acute and convalescent COVID-19 was sourced from the United States, Italy and Spain.

The J segment lost 0 bases and the V segment lost 5 bases, leaving 22 bases of the junction unmatched. The V gene's germline CDR1 is SQVTM and CDR2 ANQGSEA. The CDR3 spans 21 residues. This clone was seen a single time. Original processing notes: Amplification of reference gene primers was used by the study to estimate nucleated cell counts. Only in-frame clones appear in the TCRdb table, and some are missing; sequencing was by immunoSEQ multiplex PCR. D and trimming come from the DNA, and the V and J calls and clone size come from that table. This sample has 200,000 to 300,000 clones, with approximately 86% found just once. Those enrolled, adults aged 18 to 89 years, came from around 25 US areas.

The receptor's source is a woman aged 18-29 years who had recovered from COVID-19. Sequenced material: PBMCs or T cells enriched from blood (not recorded which). The rearrangement joins TRBV29-1 to TRBJ2-7, with 13 bases identical to TRBD2. DNA for the CDR3: TGCAGCGTTCGCATTCCCCCAGGGACCGGACTAGCGGGAGCGCACTCCTACGAGCAGTACTTC. This translates into CSVRIPPGTGLAGAHSYEQYF.